The 14 T cell receptor beta chains below were found in one sample sequenced in a study of PD-1 blockade in classical Hodgkin lymphoma. Time point noted: cycle 4 day 1 (C4D1), after 6 weeks of nivolumab. Brentuximab vedotin exposure varied, and every patient relapsed after autologous stem cell transplantation. Produced via immunoSEQ multiplex PCR; TCRdb's table is partial and in-frame only. In the table there are tens of thousands of clones, roughly 78% of which are singletons. The sequencing here drew on peripheral blood mononuclear cells (PBMCs), taken before the fourth cycle of nivolumab. The receptors come from a human donor with classical Hodgkin lymphoma.

Only a few counts were recorded for this clone. V is TRBV6-5 and J is TRBJ2-2; D ambiguous. The CDR3 contains 14 residues. V lost 6 bases and J lost 4, with 12 bases in between. Germline V gene data show CDR1 as MNHEY and CDR2 as SVGAGI. The CDR3, as DNA: TGTGCCAGCAGCCCCTTGACCTCCACCGGGGAGCTGTTTTTT. Translating gives CASSPLTSTGELFF.

The V call is TRBV11-2, the J call TRBJ1-1; D perhaps matches TRBD1 (6 bases). Germline CDR1 is SGHAT and CDR2 is FQNNGV. V shed 5 bases and J shed 1 base, with 23 bases lying between them. The length of the CDR3 is 18 residues. The CDR3 DNA reads TGTGCCAGCAGCGCCTTACAGGGTTGGTTAAGGAAGAACACTGAAGCTTTCTTT. Protein: CASSALQGWLRKNTEAFF.

This chain uses TRBV29-1 with TRBJ1-2; 7 positions match TRBD1. The length of the CDR3 is 15 residues. J lost 2 bases, V lost 3 bases, and 9 bases had no gene match. The V gene's germline CDR1 is SQVTM and CDR2 ANQGSEA. The CDR3 region is CSVDRRGDKNYGYTF. CDR3 DNA sequence: TGCAGCGTTGATCGCAGGGGGGATAAGAACTATGGCTACACCTTC.

This chain joins TRBV28 and TRBJ2-2; possibly TRBD2 for D (6 bases). Deletions cut 7 bases from V and 4 bases from J, with 16 bases between. The CDR3 extends over 15 amino acids. Germline-derived CDR1 and CDR2 are MDHEN and SYDVKM. The CDR3 loop reads CASIPGVGGTGELFF. CDR3 coding DNA: TGTGCCAGCATCCCCGGGGTGGGGGGCACCGGGGAGCTGTTTTTT.

This clone occurred a few times. J is TRBJ2-7 and V is TRBV2; tentative D call: TRBD2 (6 bases). The V end was cut by 4 bases, the J end by 4 bases, with 17 bases between. Germline lookup yields CDR1 SNHLY and CDR2 FYNNEI. This CDR3 contains 15 residues. Here the CDR3 reads CASSASTSRLYEQYF. CDR3 bases: TGTGCCAGCAGTGCGTCGACTAGTCGGTTATACGAGCAGTACTTC.

The sample holds a few counts of this clone. The rearrangement links TRBV18 to TRBJ1-2, with D possibly TRBD1 on 5 matching bases. The germline V and J ends were trimmed by 4 bases and 3 bases, with 15 bases remaining between them. The germline gives CDR1 KGHSH, CDR2 LQKENI. The CDR3 contains 15 residues. The CDR3 loop is CASSQDLGADYGYTF. The CDR3 nucleotides are TGTGCCAGCTCACAAGACCTTGGGGCAGACTATGGCTACACCTTC.

CDR3 sequence (DNA): TGTGCCAGCAGCCCCGGGACAGCCGGGGGCCCAGATACGCAGTATTTT. Translated: CASSPGTAGGPDTQYF. V usage is TRBV11-3 and J usage is TRBJ2-3; D might be TRBD1 (7 bases). Germline V gene lookup returns CDR1 SGHNT and CDR2 YENEEA. Between the trimmed V and J ends, which lost 5 bases and 4 bases, there was a span of 19 bases. There are 16 residues in the CDR3.

The chain is built from TRBV10-3 and TRBJ1-1; maybe TRBD1 (5 bases). V lost 8 bases and J 3 bases, leaving 13 bases between the germline ends. CDR1 ENHRY and CDR2 SYGVKD come from the germline V gene. The CDR3 runs to 13 residues. CDR3 in DNA: TGTGCCATCCGGGGGTCCTCGCACACTGAAGCTTTCTTT. Encoded protein: CAIRGSSHTEAFF.

V usage is TRBV15 and J usage is TRBJ2-1, with D unclear. V was trimmed by 3 bases and J by 0 bases, leaving 6 bases between them. This CDR3 has 14 amino acids. Germline V gene data show CDR1 as LNHNV and CDR2 as YYDKDF (reference sequence). The CDR3 is CATSSGSSYNEQFF. Written as DNA, the CDR3 is TGTGCCACCAGCAGCGGCAGCTCCTACAATGAGCAGTTCTTC.

This clone was picked up a small number of times. This chain links TRBV5-1 with TRBJ1-3; D is unresolved. The CDR3 covers 18 residues. V was pared by 4 bases and J by 5 bases, with 25 bases between. Germline values: CDR1 SGHRS, CDR2 YFSETQ. The CDR3 DNA reads as TGCGCCAGCAGCCCCCGGGCGGGTTTGCTCCCTGATCGAAACACCATATATTTT. It encodes CASSPRAGLLPDRNTIYF.

V and J are TRBV29-1 and TRBJ2-3; a possible D gene is TRBD2 (7 bases). Germline V gene lookup returns CDR1 SQVTM and CDR2 ANQGSEA. The germline V and J ends were trimmed by 6 bases and 5 bases, with 12 bases remaining between them. The CDR3 runs to 12 residues. The CDR3 bases are TGCAGCGTGGGGGGGCCGGGAGATACGCAGTATTTT. Translated: CSVGGPGDTQYF.

This clone has just one count. The chain joins TRBV9 to TRBJ2-5, with D perhaps given as TRBD1 or TRBD2 (5 bases each). Germline V gene data show CDR1 as SGDLS and CDR2 as YYNGEE. The CDR3 spans 15 residues. V lost 2 bases to trimming and J lost 5 bases, with 16 bases between them. The CDR3 DNA follows: TGTGCCAGCAGCGTTGGGGGAAGACCCGGTGAGACCCAGTACTTC. Protein product: CASSVGGRPGETQYF.

The gene calls are TRBV11-3 and TRBJ2-7; possibly TRBD2 for D (6 bases). Germline V gives CDR1 SGHNT, CDR2 YENEEA. This CDR3 is 14 amino acids long. V was trimmed by 5 bases and J by 3 bases, leaving 14 bases between them. The CDR3 protein is CASSPGREFYEQYF. Written as DNA, the CDR3 is TGTGCCAGCAGCCCGGGACGGGAGTTCTACGAGCAGTACTTC.

The V call is TRBV6-5, the J call TRBJ1-1, with 8 bases that match TRBD1. The CDR3 covers 16 residues. Germline lookup yields CDR1 MNHEY and CDR2 SVGAGI. The V gene end was trimmed by 1 base and the J gene end by 5 bases; junction bases not matched to a gene: 9. CDR3 DNA: TGTGCCAGCAGTTACTTTGGAGGCAGGGGGCAAACTGAAGCTTTCTTT. Translating it yields CASSYFGGRGQTEAFF.